A single TCR beta chain is shown here with its context. Antigen unknown. This entry is derived from a study of cytomegalovirus exposure and HLA in healthy donors. The PCR ran on 60 Vbeta and 13 Jbeta primers. Data came from immunoSEQ multiplex PCR; TCRdb stores just in-frame clones and leaves some out. The repertoire holds around 170,000 clones, with about four fifths as singletons. Germline V lookup: CDR1 SGHTA, CDR2 FQGTGA. The CDR3 loop spans 11 amino acids. V lost 5 bases and J lost 13, with 13 bases in between. Findings of the study overall: An analysis that was carried out later associated approximately 17,000 TCR beta sequences with HLA alleles at 0.05 false discovery rate. Exclusion as indistinguishable affected some V segments, including TRBV6-2 and TRBV6-3.

This sequence joins TRBV7-3 and TRBJ2-3, with D maybe TRBD1 (6 bases). Sequences were obtained from PBMCs. This sequence was found in a woman aged 25-40 years in good health and CMV-seronegative. The CDR3 sequence: CASSLGQTKYF. The CDR3 bases are TGTGCCAGCAGCCTCGGACAGACAAAGTATTTT.